Listed below are T cell receptor beta chains from one sample, sequenced in a study of T-cell reconstitution after alpha-beta-depleted transplantation in children. TCRdb re-called the PCR reads through MiXCR, storing one row per CDR3 protein. The data contain approximately 630,000 distinct CDR3 sequences, over 10% of them singletons. The sample here was PBMCs, taken before TCRalphabeta/CD19-depleted stem cell transplant. The receptor set was obtained from a girl aged 2 to 9 with congenital amegakaryocytic thrombocytopenia, due to receive a stem cell transplant. CDR3s include the opening cysteine and the closing phenylalanine or tryptophan. D genes are given only for firm matches. Where a row states a size, it is once, few, many or the class of an expanded clone; other rows omit it.

clone_size: few; j_call: TRBJ2-3; v_call: TRBV9; d_call: TRBD2; cdr3_aa: CASSLGTSGVSRTDTQYF; cdr3_nt: TGTGCCAGCAGCCTGGGGACTAGCGGGGTTTCGAGGACAGATACGCAGTATTTT
clone_size: many; j_call: TRBJ2-7; v_call: TRBV5-1; d_call: -; cdr3_aa: CASGSRDSYEQYF; cdr3_nt: TGCGCCAGCGGGTCACGGGACTCCTACGAGCAGTACTTC
clone_size: -; j_call: TRBJ2-1; v_call: TRBV15; d_call: -; cdr3_aa: CATSRDLGYLYNEQFF; cdr3_nt: TGTGCCACCAGCAGAGACCTCGGATACCTCTACAATGAGCAGTTCTTC
clone_size: few; j_call: TRBJ1-2; v_call: TRBV27; d_call: TRBD1; cdr3_aa: CASSFRRGQGSNYGYTF; cdr3_nt: TGTGCCAGCAGTTTCCGAAGAGGACAGGGGTCTAACTATGGCTACACCTTC
clone_size: few; j_call: TRBJ2-7; v_call: TRBV5-6; d_call: TRBD1; cdr3_aa: CASSLFDRGHEQYF; cdr3_nt: TGTGCCAGCAGCTTGTTTGACAGGGGTCACGAGCAGTACTTC
clone_size: many; j_call: TRBJ2-3; v_call: TRBV29-1; d_call: -; cdr3_aa: CSVMTGEGADTQYF; cdr3_nt: TGCAGCGTTATGACGGGTGAAGGTGCAGATACGCAGTATTTT
clone_size: many; j_call: TRBJ2-1; v_call: TRBV28; d_call: TRBD2; cdr3_aa: CASSSGLAGEIYNEQFF; cdr3_nt: TGTGCCAGCAGTTCCGGACTAGCGGGAGAGATTTACAATGAGCAGTTCTTC
clone_size: many; j_call: TRBJ2-3; v_call: TRBV14; d_call: TRBD2; cdr3_aa: CASSRNGGRSHTQYF; cdr3_nt: TGTGCCAGCAGCCGAAACGGCGGGAGATCGCATACGCAGTATTTT
clone_size: few; j_call: TRBJ2-5; v_call: TRBV7-2; d_call: -; cdr3_aa: CASSSVLGIQETQYF; cdr3_nt: TGTGCCAGCAGCTCCGTTTTGGGAATTCAAGAGACCCAGTACTTC
clone_size: many; j_call: TRBJ2-3; v_call: TRBV24-1; d_call: -; cdr3_aa: CATSDLGRTGTDTQYF; cdr3_nt: TGTGCCACCAGTGATTTAGGGAGAACGGGAACAGATACGCAGTATTTT
clone_size: -; j_call: TRBJ2-2; v_call: TRBV4-1; d_call: TRBD2; cdr3_aa: CASSQVRMTSGSDTGELFF; cdr3_nt: TGCGCCAGCAGCCAAGTTCGTATGACTAGCGGGAGCGACACCGGGGAGCTGTTTTTT
clone_size: few; j_call: TRBJ2-3; v_call: TRBV5-5; d_call: TRBD2; cdr3_aa: CASSSRTSLDTQYF; cdr3_nt: TGTGCCAGCAGCTCCCGGACTAGTTTGGATACGCAGTATTTT
clone_size: -; j_call: TRBJ2-6; v_call: TRBV19; d_call: TRBD1; cdr3_aa: CASSPGGWANVLTF; cdr3_nt: TGTGCCAGTAGTCCAGGGGGCTGGGCCAACGTCCTGACTTTC
clone_size: many; j_call: TRBJ1-1; v_call: TRBV5-1; d_call: -; cdr3_aa: CASRVDLNTEAFF; cdr3_nt: TGCGCCAGCAGGGTGGACCTAAACACTGAAGCTTTCTTT
clone_size: many; j_call: TRBJ2-2; v_call: TRBV5-1; d_call: TRBD1; cdr3_aa: CASSEGQGSGELFF; cdr3_nt: TGCGCCAGCAGCGAGGGACAGGGCAGCGGGGAGCTGTTTTTT
clone_size: -; j_call: TRBJ2-3; v_call: TRBV14; d_call: -; cdr3_aa: CASSQEPRSTDTQYF; cdr3_nt: TGTGCCAGCAGCCAAGAGCCCCGCAGCACAGATACGCAGTATTTT
clone_size: few; j_call: TRBJ2-7; v_call: TRBV18; d_call: TRBD2; cdr3_aa: CASSPPGFIGTSGSEQYF; cdr3_nt: TGTGCCAGCTCACCACCTGGGTTCATCGGGACTAGTGGTTCCGAGCAGTACTTC
clone_size: few; j_call: TRBJ2-7; v_call: TRBV6-1; d_call: TRBD1; cdr3_aa: CASRTQRDRPFYEQYF; cdr3_nt: TGTGCCAGCAGAACCCAGAGGGACAGGCCTTTTTACGAGCAGTACTTC
clone_size: few; j_call: TRBJ2-1; v_call: TRBV11-1; d_call: TRBD2; cdr3_aa: CASSLLPVALAASYNEQFF; cdr3_nt: TGTGCCAGCAGCTTGCTACCGGTCGCTCTAGCGGCCTCCTACAATGAGCAGTTCTTC
clone_size: many; j_call: TRBJ2-1; v_call: TRBV20-1; d_call: TRBD2; cdr3_aa: CSAPSGTSGRYEQFF; cdr3_nt: TGCAGTGCCCCCTCCGGGACTAGCGGGAGATATGAGCAGTTCTTC
clone_size: -; j_call: TRBJ2-1; v_call: TRBV20-1; d_call: TRBD2; cdr3_aa: CSAGTSGSGNEQFF; cdr3_nt: TGCAGTGCTGGGACTAGCGGGTCTGGTAATGAGCAGTTCTTC
clone_size: many; j_call: TRBJ2-2; v_call: TRBV12-3/TRBV12-4; d_call: -; cdr3_aa: CASSLYERPGELFF; cdr3_nt: TGTGCCAGCAGTTTATACGAGAGACCCGGGGAGCTGTTTTTT
clone_size: many; j_call: TRBJ2-1; v_call: TRBV29-1; d_call: -; cdr3_aa: CSVIPGDMDEQFF; cdr3_nt: TGCAGCGTTATCCCGGGAGACATGGATGAGCAGTTCTTC
clone_size: -; j_call: TRBJ1-2; v_call: TRBV5-1; d_call: TRBD1; cdr3_aa: CASSLTGGMDGYTF; cdr3_nt: TGCGCCAGCAGCTTGACAGGGGGCATGGATGGCTACACCTTC
clone_size: many; j_call: TRBJ2-5; v_call: TRBV6-1; d_call: -; cdr3_aa: CASRSGFQETQYF; cdr3_nt: TGTGCCAGCAGGTCGGGTTTCCAAGAGACCCAGTACTTC
clone_size: many; j_call: TRBJ2-3; v_call: TRBV12-3/TRBV12-4; d_call: TRBD2; cdr3_aa: CASRLAGVGDTQYF; cdr3_nt: TGTGCCAGCAGACTAGCGGGGGTTGGAGATACGCAGTATTTT
clone_size: many; j_call: TRBJ2-2; v_call: TRBV27; d_call: -; cdr3_aa: CAASGQGNTGELFF; cdr3_nt: TGTGCCGCTAGCGGACAGGGGAACACCGGGGAGCTGTTTTTT